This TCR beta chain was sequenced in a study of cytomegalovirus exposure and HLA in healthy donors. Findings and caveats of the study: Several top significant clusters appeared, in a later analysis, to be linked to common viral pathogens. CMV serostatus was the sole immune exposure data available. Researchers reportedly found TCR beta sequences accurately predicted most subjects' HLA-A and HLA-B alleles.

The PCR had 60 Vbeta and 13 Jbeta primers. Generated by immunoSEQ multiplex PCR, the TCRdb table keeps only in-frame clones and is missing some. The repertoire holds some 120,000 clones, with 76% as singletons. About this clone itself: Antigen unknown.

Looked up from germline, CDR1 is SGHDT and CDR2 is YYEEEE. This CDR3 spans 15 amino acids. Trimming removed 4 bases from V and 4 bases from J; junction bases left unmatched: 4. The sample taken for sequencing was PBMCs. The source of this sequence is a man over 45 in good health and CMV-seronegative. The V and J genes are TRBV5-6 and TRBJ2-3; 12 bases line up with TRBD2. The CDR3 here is CASSAGLAGSDTQYF. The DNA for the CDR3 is TGTGCCAGCAGCGCCGGACTAGCGGGGTCAGATACGCAGTATTTT.